These 29 T cell receptor beta chains came from one sample sequenced in a study of blood T cell repertoires in COVID-19. Sequencing used immunoSEQ multiplex PCR; TCRdb keeps in-frame clones, though not all of them. This table has roughly 400,000 clones, roughly 86% appearing once. The sequenced material came from PBMCs or T cells enriched from blood (not recorded which). The receptor set was obtained from a woman aged 25-40 years who had recovered from COVID-19.

The chain joins TRBV7-6 to TRBJ1-3, with 8 bases matching TRBD1. V was clipped by 5 bases and J by 0 bases; unmatched bases: 15. The CDR3 loop spans 19 amino acids. CDR1 SGHVS and CDR2 FNYEAQ come from the germline V gene. CDR3 residues: CASSPRDRFRQSSGNTIYF. Here the CDR3 DNA reads TGTGCCAGCAGCCCCCGGGACAGGTTTCGTCAGAGCTCTGGAAACACCATATATTTT.

The chain links TRBV2 to TRBJ1-2; TRBD1 agrees at 9 bases. V was clipped by 5 bases and J by 8 bases; unmatched bases: 9. Germline lookup yields CDR1 SNHLY and CDR2 FYNNEI. The CDR3 is 14 residues long. CDR3 coding DNA: TGTGCCAGCAGTTACGAACAGGGGGCGGGCGGCTACACCTTC. This translates into CASSYEQGAGGYTF.

This chain links TRBV5-1 with TRBJ2-5; 8 bases align to TRBD2. CDR1 and CDR2 from the germline V gene are SGHRS and YFSETQ. The length of the CDR3 is 14 residues. With 4 bases clipped from V and 2 bases from J, the junction kept 4 bases outside the gene matches. The CDR3 spells CASSPGGVQETQYF. CDR3 nucleotides: TGCGCCAGCAGCCCGGGGGGGGTACAAGAGACCCAGTACTTC.

This clone appeared a single time. The chain uses TRBV4-2 and TRBJ1-4; 10 bases map to TRBD1. The CDR3 has 16 residues. The germline gives CDR1 LGHNA, CDR2 YNFKEQ. V shed 0 bases, J shed 6 bases, and the junction held 4 bases outside the gene matches. The CDR3, as DNA: TGTGCCAGCAGCCAAGATGGACAGGGGGGGGATGAAAAACTGTTTTTT. Protein sequence: CASSQDGQGGDEKLFF.

V and J are TRBV28 and TRBJ1-2, with D hard to call. CDR1 and CDR2 (germline): MDHEN, SYDVKM. V shed 8 bases and J shed 6 bases, with 19 bases lying between them. The CDR3 extends over 14 amino acids. CDR3 sequence: CASYSPAVPDGYTF. CDR3 DNA: TGTGCCAGCTACTCTCCGGCGGTCCCTGATGGCTACACCTTC.

This clone was seen once. The chain joins TRBV5-1 to TRBJ2-2, with TRBD2 matching over 7 bases. The CDR3 contains 16 residues. Germline V gene data show CDR1 as SGHRS and CDR2 as YFSETQ. The junction had 10 bases not matched to a gene; V was cut back by 3 bases and J by 5 bases. This CDR3 reads CASSSPSGILTGELFF. CDR3 DNA: TGCGCCAGCAGCTCACCCAGCGGGATACTTACCGGGGAGCTGTTTTTT.

This clone has only a few counts. V gene TRBV15 combines with J gene TRBJ1-5; no clear D. Trimming took 0 bases from V and 0 from J, leaving 6 bases between them. Germline V gene sequence: CDR1 LNHNV, CDR2 YYDKDF (reference sequence). This CDR3 has 15 amino acids. The CDR3 nucleotides read TGTGCCACCAGCAGAGATGCGGGTAGCAATCAGCCCCAGCATTTT. Translation: CATSRDAGSNQPQHF.

This rearrangement joins TRBV5-6 to TRBJ2-1, with D perhaps TRBD2 (6 bases). The CDR3 totals 14 residues. Looked up from germline, CDR1 is SGHDT and CDR2 is YYEEEE. V lost 2 bases and J 4 bases, leaving 10 bases between the germline ends. The CDR3 DNA follows: TGTGCCAGCAGCTTCTGGGGGGTTTACAATGAGCAGTTCTTC. Protein product: CASSFWGVYNEQFF.

Details on this clone: This CDR3 is also generated by other DNA sequences in the sample. The gene calls are TRBV9 and TRBJ2-3; D might be TRBD2 (6 bases). The V end lost 0 bases, the J end lost 0 bases, and 8 bases lay between the germline ends. This CDR3 is built from 15 residues. Germline V gene lookup returns CDR1 SGDLS and CDR2 YYNGEE. Here the CDR3 reads CASSVASGSTDTQYF. The DNA of the CDR3 is TGTGCCAGCAGCGTAGCCAGCGGGAGCACAGATACGCAGTATTTT.

The chain uses TRBV5-1 and TRBJ1-1, with 8 bases aligning to TRBD1. The V gene's germline CDR1 is SGHRS and CDR2 YFSETQ. The CDR3 is made up of 13 amino acids. Trimming at V came to 3 bases and at J to 10 bases, leaving 8 bases not matched to a gene. The CDR3 DNA reads as TGCGCCAGCAGCTACGCAGGGGGCTCGGGAGCTTTCTTT. Protein: CASSYAGGSGAFF.

For this clone: Other DNA variants within this sample encode the same CDR3. V and J are TRBV29-1 and TRBJ1-2, with D uncertain. With 1 base removed from V and 2 bases from J, the gap between germline ends came to 8 bases. Germline assignment: CDR1 SQVTM and CDR2 ANQGSEA. This CDR3 is 13 amino acids long. In DNA form, the CDR3 reads TGCAGCGTTGAAGGGTCAGTCAACTATGGCTACACCTTC. Translating gives CSVEGSVNYGYTF.

The chain couples TRBV14 to TRBJ2-1; TRBD1 might be the D (6 bases). This CDR3 region has 17 residues. Germline lookup yields CDR1 SGHDN and CDR2 FVKESK. The V gene lost 0 bases and the J gene lost 1 base, with 13 bases spanning the gap. The CDR3 nucleotides read TGTGCCAGCAGCCAAGAGTTATGGGGGCGATCCTACAATGAGCAGTTCTTC. It codes for CASSQELWGRSYNEQFF. Full variable domain (outside the CDR3, taken from reference TRBV14 and TRBJ2-1): EAGVTQFPSHSVIEKGQTVTLRCDPISGHDNLYWYRRVMGKEIKFLLHFVKESKQDESGMPNNRFLAERTGGTYSTLKVQPAELEDSGVYFCASSQELWGRSYNEQFFGPGTRLTVL.

The chain is built from TRBV28 and TRBJ1-1; TRBD1 agrees at 7 bases. With 6 bases clipped from V and 2 bases from J, the junction kept 3 bases outside the gene matches. This CDR3 contains 13 residues. Germline V gene data show CDR1 as MDHEN and CDR2 as SYDVKM. The CDR3 DNA reads TGTGCCAGCAGAGCAGGGGGAAACACTGAAGCTTTCTTT. Translated: CASRAGGNTEAFF.

The chain has TRBV7-2 and TRBJ1-5; D may be TRBD1 (5 bases). Trimming shortened V by 5 bases and J by 4 bases, and 12 bases separated the two germline ends. CDR1 and CDR2 from the germline V gene are SGHTA and FQGNSA. CDR3 length: 14 residues. The CDR3 DNA reads as TGTGCCAGCAGCCGCGTTCAGGGAAATCAGCCCCAGCATTTT. This encodes CASSRVQGNQPQHF.

The chain couples TRBV4-3 to TRBJ1-1, with 7 nucleotides matching TRBD1. V trimming: 1 base; J trimming: 2 bases; junction bases outside the gene matches: 4. From germline, CDR1 is LGHNA and CDR2 YSLEER. The CDR3 is 15 amino acids. The CDR3 loop reads CASSQADRANTEAFF. In nucleotides, the CDR3 is TGCGCCAGCAGCCAAGCCGACAGGGCAAACACTGAAGCTTTCTTT.

V and J are TRBV30 and TRBJ2-3, with 7 bases aligning to TRBD1. J lost 0 bases, V lost 2 bases, and 5 bases had no gene match. Germline V CDR1 and CDR2: GTSNPN, SVGIG (reference sequence). The CDR3 covers 15 residues. CDR3 bases: TGTGCCTGGAGTAGGGACAGCACTAGCACAGATACGCAGTATTTT. It translates to CAWSRDSTSTDTQYF.

This chain links TRBV27 with TRBJ2-2; TRBD2 is a possible D gene (5 bases). Germline lookup yields CDR1 MNHEY and CDR2 SMNVEV (reference sequence). The CDR3 is 16 amino acids. V lost 0 bases and J 5 bases, leaving 13 bases between the germline ends. The CDR3 DNA is TGTGCCAGCAGTTTATCTGGGAGCCCATCGACCGGGGAGCTGTTTTTT. Residues: CASSLSGSPSTGELFF.

The rearrangement joins TRBV15 to TRBJ2-3; 7 bases are a match to TRBD2. J was trimmed by 4 bases and V by 1 base; bases with no gene match: 14. Germline lookup yields CDR1 LNHNV and CDR2 YYDKDF (reference sequence). The CDR3 consists of 18 residues. Written as DNA, the CDR3 is TGTGCCACCAGCAGAGCTCTTTGGGGGGGTTATGACGCAGATACGCAGTATTTT. Its protein is CATSRALWGGYDADTQYF. Full variable domain (remainder filled in from reference TRBV15 and TRBJ2-3): DAMVIQNPRYQVTQFGKPVTLSCSQTLNHNVMYWYQQKSSQAPKLLFHYYDKDFNNEADTPDNFQSRRPNTSFCFLDIRSPGLGDTAMYLCATSRALWGGYDADTQYFGPGTRLTVL.

In its sample, this clone was seen once. Here the CDR3 reads CASSLAAPLVNEQFF. CDR3 sequence (DNA): TGTGCCAGCAGCCTAGCGGCACCCCTAGTCAATGAGCAGTTCTTC. The rearrangement joins TRBV28 to TRBJ2-1, with 7 positions matching TRBD2. Germline trimming cut 6 bases from V and 6 bases from J; bases unmatched to any gene: 11. The germline V gene encodes CDR1 MDHEN and CDR2 SYDVKM. The CDR3 extends over 15 amino acids. Looking up the rest from reference TRBV28 and TRBJ2-1 gives the full variable domain: DVKVTQSSRYLVKRTGEKVFLECVQDMDHENMFWYRQDPGLGLRLIYFSYDVKMKEKGDIPEGYSVSREKKERFSLILESASTNQTSMYLCASSLAAPLVNEQFFGPGTRLTVL.

This clone was observed a few times. The gene calls are TRBV7-8 and TRBJ2-1; 7 bases are a match to TRBD2. The V gene's germline CDR1 is SGHVS and CDR2 FQNEAQ. The trim removed 0 bases at V and 7 bases at J, leaving 3 bases unmatched. The CDR3 totals 14 residues. The CDR3 sequence: CASSLAGGPNEQFF. CDR3 DNA sequence: TGTGCCAGCAGCTTAGCGGGAGGGCCAAATGAGCAGTTCTTC.

The V and J genes are TRBV28 and TRBJ1-2; D is perhaps TRBD1 (5 bases). Germline values: CDR1 MDHEN, CDR2 SYDVKM. The CDR3 spans 13 residues. Trimming shortened V by 2 bases and J by 7 bases, and 11 bases separated the two germline ends. DNA of the CDR3: TGTGCCAGCAGTTTAGGGGCACAGCGTGGCTACACCTTC. Translating gives CASSLGAQRGYTF.

This chain connects TRBV5-8 to TRBJ2-7; a possible D gene is TRBD2 (6 bases). CDR3 length: 15 residues. CDR1 and CDR2 (germline): SGHTS, YDEGEE. Trimming took 4 bases from V and 1 from J, leaving 15 bases between them. Here the CDR3 DNA reads TGTGCCAGCAGCAGAGGAGGGGTAGGGTCCTACGAGCAGTACTTC. Its protein is CASSRGGVGSYEQYF.

The table lists this clone with a count of one. The V call is TRBV5-1, the J call TRBJ2-5, with TRBD2 matching 10 bases. The CDR3 has 20 amino acids. The trim removed 3 bases at V and 0 bases at J, leaving 17 bases unmatched. CDR1 SGHRS and CDR2 YFSETQ come from the germline V gene. CDR3 coding DNA: TGCGCCAGCAGCTGGTCGCGGACTAGCGGACTACTGCGGTACCAAGAGACCCAGTACTTC. Translated: CASSWSRTSGLLRYQETQYF.

This rearrangement joins TRBV20-1 to TRBJ1-1, with D unresolved. V lost 3 bases, J lost 1 base, and 9 bases lay in between. The CDR3 runs 13 residues. Germline V CDR1 and CDR2: DFQATT, SNEGSKA (reference sequence). CDR3 sequence: CSASDGRNTEAFF. In DNA, the CDR3 is TGCAGTGCTAGTGACGGTCGGAACACTGAAGCTTTCTTT.

This sequence joins TRBV7-2 and TRBJ1-4, with D unresolved. Trimming left V 5 bases short and J 3 bases short, with 7 bases between. The germline gives CDR1 SGHTA, CDR2 FQGNSA. This CDR3 is 13 amino acids long. The CDR3 region is CASSRLSNEKLFF. DNA of the CDR3: TGTGCCAGCAGCCGACTATCTAATGAAAAACTGTTTTTT.

As for this clone: The same CDR3 is also encoded by other DNA sequences in this sample. This chain connects TRBV7-3 to TRBJ2-1, with 7 bases matching TRBD1. V was pared by 1 base and J by 3 bases, with 3 bases of the junction left unmatched. CDR3 size: 15 residues. Germline V gene sequence: CDR1 SGHTA, CDR2 FQGTGA. This CDR3 reads CASSLRDSSYNEQFF. The CDR3 nucleotides read TGTGCCAGCAGCTTAAGGGACAGTAGCTACAATGAGCAGTTCTTC.

The rearrangement joins TRBV27 to TRBJ1-1; D unresolved. V was clipped by 1 base and J by 4 bases, with 16 bases between them. CDR1 is MNHEY and CDR2 is SMNVEV in the germline V gene (reference sequence). The CDR3 spans 16 residues. The CDR3 spells CASSLYQVVGGTEAFF. The CDR3 DNA reads TGTGCCAGCAGTTTATACCAGGTTGTTGGTGGCACTGAAGCTTTCTTT.

The V gene is TRBV12-3 or TRBV12-4, the J gene TRBJ2-5; the match to TRBD2 covers 9 bases. Losses at the gene ends were 6 bases for V and 5 bases for J; bases not matched to a gene: 4. The CDR3 totals 13 residues. CDR3 loop: CASRLSGGETQYF. CDR3 DNA: TGTGCCAGCAGGCTAAGCGGGGGGGAGACCCAGTACTTC.

The chain combines TRBV6-5 with TRBJ1-2, with 7 bases matching TRBD1. The ends lost 9 bases at V and 1 base at J; junction bases unmatched: 5. Germline V lookup: CDR1 MNHEY, CDR2 SVGAGI. The CDR3 sequence is 13 residues long. CDR3 loop: CASTGTVNYGYTF. The CDR3 DNA is TGTGCCAGTACCGGGACAGTTAACTATGGCTACACCTTC.